The 3 T cell receptor beta chains in this list originate from one sample, sequenced in a study of blood T cell repertoires in COVID-19 (dated by TCRdb to the early 2020s). The library was generated by the immunoSEQ multiplex PCR assay. Here the immuneACCESS table is served through TCRdb, limited to in-frame sequences with V and J called. Missing clones are a known gap in these copies; in checked studies unresolved V genes cover under half, and the rest lacks a known reason. The sample yields under 200,000 clones; 84% were counted once. The ten most abundant clones make up approximately 11% of the sample. Input material: peripheral blood. These receptor sequences come from a man between 65 and 85 years old with active or convalescent COVID-19.

The chain carries TRBV18 and TRBJ2-1; 12 bases line up with TRBD1. The V gene end was trimmed by 1 base and the J gene end by 7 bases; junction bases not matched to a gene: 8. The CDR3 sequence is 17 residues long. Germline V gene lookup returns CDR1 KGHSH and CDR2 LQKENI. CDR3: CASSPRRGQGALNEQFF. The CDR3 nucleotides read TGTGCCAGCTCACCACGGAGGGGACAGGGGGCATTGAATGAGCAGTTCTTC.

V usage is TRBV27 and J usage is TRBJ2-7; a weak D match, TRBD1 (5 bases). The CDR3 sequence is 16 residues long. Trimming took 7 bases from V and 4 from J, leaving 23 bases between them. CDR1 is MNHEY, CDR2 SMNVEV, per germline (reference sequence). CDR3 nucleotide sequence: TGTGCCAGCAACCCCGAAGGGGTAGGGGCTCCGTACGAGCAGTACTTC. This codes for CASNPEGVGAPYEQYF.

The chain joins TRBV5-4 to TRBJ2-5, with 9 bases lining up with TRBD2. The CDR3 extends over 14 amino acids. Germline V lookup: CDR1 SGHNT, CDR2 YYREEE (reference sequence). V shed 1 base, J shed 5 bases, and the junction held 3 bases outside the gene matches. CDR3 coding DNA: TGTGCCAGCAGCTTGCCCGCGGGGGGGGAGACCCAGTACTTC. It encodes CASSLPAGGETQYF.